These 20 T cell receptor beta chains were sequenced from one sample in a study of T cell repertoires in cytomegalovirus infection (dated 2019 in TCRdb). The instrument given in TCRdb is Illumina HiSeq 1500. TCRdb reran the public reads through fastp at Q25 and MiXCR, keeping productive beta chains. Identical CDR3 proteins give one entry, which carries the most common genes and DNA. The sample table contains fewer than 700,000 distinct CDR3 sequences; only one count was recorded for 20% to 25% of them. The ten most abundant clones make up around 8% of the sample. The sample consisted of CD8+ T cells from PBMCs. These receptors originate from a human donor in good health (CMV status not recorded). Some clones in this sample may be carry-over from other donors' samples.

This chain connects TRBV5-1 to TRBJ2-3; D gene uncertain. The CDR3 extends over 14 amino acids. V lost 0 bases and J lost 1, with 6 bases in between. Germline V gene lookup returns CDR1 SGHRS and CDR2 YFSETQ. The CDR3 is CASSLETGTDTQYF. The CDR3 DNA sequence: TGCGCCAGCAGCTTGGAAACAGGCACAGATACGCAGTATTTT. Based on the CDR3 plus reference TRBV5-1 and TRBJ2-3, the full variable domain is KAGVTQTPRYLIKTRGQQVTLSCSPISGHRSVSWYQQTPGQGLQFLFEYFSETQRNKGNFPGRFSGRQFSNSRSEMNVSTLELGDSALYLCASSLETGTDTQYFGPGTRLTVL.

This clonotype has ten or more counts. V and J are TRBV28 and TRBJ2-2; D might be TRBD1 (5 bases). CDR3 length: 16 amino acids. CDR1 MDHEN and CDR2 SYDVKM come from the germline V gene. V dropped 6 bases and J dropped 0 bases, with 14 bases sitting between them. DNA for the CDR3: TGTGCCAGCAGGCTTACAGGATTCGCGAACACCGGGGAGCTGTTTTTT. Amino acids: CASRLTGFANTGELFF.

This clonotype appeared many times. The rearrangement joins TRBV14 to TRBJ2-3; TRBD2 matches 9 bases. Germline V gene lookup returns CDR1 SGHDN and CDR2 FVKESK. The trim removed 3 bases at V and 2 bases at J, leaving 6 bases unmatched. The CDR3 is 16 amino acids. CDR3 sequence (DNA): TGTGCCAGCAGCCAGATTCCGGGACTAGCCACAGATACGCAGTATTTT. It is translated as CASSQIPGLATDTQYF.

In its sample, this clonotype was seen many times. The chain uses TRBV7-2 and TRBJ1-1, with D perhaps matching TRBD1 (5 bases). CDR1 and CDR2 (germline): SGHTA, FQGNSA. This CDR3 is built from 15 residues. Trimming pared 2 bases from V and 3 bases from J, leaving 13 bases between. In nucleotides, the CDR3 is TGTGCCAGCAGCTTAAGGGGCGGAGGAGACACTGAAGCTTTCTTT. Amino acids: CASSLRGGGDTEAFF.

This clonotype was observed a handful of times. The genes are TRBV5-8 and TRBJ1-2, with D perhaps matching TRBD1 (5 bases). With 7 bases removed from V and 5 bases from J, the gap between germline ends came to 12 bases. Germline CDR1 and CDR2: SGHTS and YDEGEE. The CDR3 contains 12 residues. The CDR3 DNA is TGTGCCAGCCCCGGGACGGCGTATGGCTACACCTTC. As protein: CASPGTAYGYTF.

The chain couples TRBV15 to TRBJ2-1, with D possibly being TRBD1 (5 bases). The germline V and J ends were trimmed by 4 bases and 10 bases, with 20 bases remaining between them. From germline, CDR1 is LNHNV and CDR2 YYDKDF (reference sequence). This CDR3 comprises 15 residues. CDR3 loop: CATSTALLGLREQFF. In DNA form, the CDR3 reads TGTGCCACCAGCACCGCCCTTTTGGGGCTCCGGGAGCAGTTCTTC.

This rearrangement joins TRBV27 to TRBJ2-2; 9 positions agree with TRBD2. CDR1 is MNHEY, CDR2 SMNVEV, per germline (reference sequence). The CDR3 spans 14 residues. V dropped 4 bases and J dropped 5; count of bases not matched to a gene: 2. CDR3 sequence reads: CASSSLAGTGELFF. The CDR3 DNA is TGTGCCAGCAGTTCCCTAGCGGGGACCGGGGAGCTGTTTTTT.

Concerning this clonotype itself: A read error may be the cause here, since a much bigger clone is one base away. The J gene is TRBJ1-2, the V gene TRBV7-9, with D possibly TRBD1 on 6 matching bases. In germline, CDR1 is SEHNR, CDR2 FQNEAQ (reference sequence). The CDR3 length is 14 residues. The CDR3 reads CVSSLGQTYYGYTF. In DNA, the CDR3 is TGTGTCAGCAGCTTAGGACAGACCTACTATGGCTACACCTTC.

As concerns this clonotype: At one end, the junction sequence differs from germline, possibly due to a read error. This chain connects TRBV9 to TRBJ2-3, with TRBD1 identical over 9 bases. The CDR3 spans 14 residues. Germline V gene sequence: CDR1 SGDLS, CDR2 YYNGEE. CDR3 sequence reads: CVSSGQGSTDTQYF. The CDR3, as DNA: TGTGTCAGCAGCGGACAGGGGAGCACAGATACGCAGTATTTT.

The chain combines TRBV2 with TRBJ2-3; 9 positions agree with TRBD2. The germline V gene encodes CDR1 SNHLY and CDR2 FYNNEI. V was pared by 11 bases and J by 7 bases, with 13 bases of the junction left unmatched. This CDR3 contains 14 residues. The CDR3 nucleotides read TGTGCCGGCCTTCTAGCGGGGCTGAGAAATACGCAGTATTTT. Translated, it gives CAGLLAGLRNTQYF.

This clonotype was seen at least ten times. V is TRBV5-1 and J is TRBJ2-7, with D possibly TRBD1 on 6 matching bases. The V gene lost 5 bases and the J gene lost 3 bases, with 15 bases spanning the gap. CDR3 size: 14 residues. Looked up from germline, CDR1 is SGHRS and CDR2 is YFSETQ. Written as DNA, the CDR3 is TGCGCCAGCAGTCACGACCGGGACAACTACGAGCAGTACTTC. The encoded protein is CASSHDRDNYEQYF. The variable domain in full, with the rest retrieved from reference TRBV5-1 and TRBJ2-7, is KAGVTQTPRYLIKTRGQQVTLSCSPISGHRSVSWYQQTPGQGLQFLFEYFSETQRNKGNFPGRFSGRQFSNSRSEMNVSTLELGDSALYLCASSHDRDNYEQYFGPGTRLTVT.

A few counts support this clonotype. The chain employs TRBV3-1 and TRBJ2-5; 11 bases match TRBD2. The germline V gene encodes CDR1 LGHDT and CDR2 YNNKEL (reference sequence). V lost 7 bases to trimming and J lost 5 bases; unmatched junction nucleotides: 6. CDR3 size: 14 residues. This chain's CDR3 is CASISGGAWETQYF. CDR3 nucleotide sequence: TGTGCCAGCATTAGCGGGGGGGCTTGGGAGACCCAGTACTTC.

A word on this clonotype: A much more abundant neighbour one base away suggests this may be a read error. The chain is built from TRBV12-3 or TRBV12-4 and TRBJ2-3; D unresolved. Trimming shortened V by 4 bases and J by 2 bases, and 10 bases separated the two germline ends. The CDR3 spans 14 residues. CDR3 sequence (DNA): TGTGCCAGCAGTTGGACCTGCCCCACAGATACGCAGTATTTT. Protein product: CASSWTCPTDTQYF.

Concerning this clonotype itself: This may be a read error, as it is one base from a much larger clone. This chain uses TRBV6-1 with TRBJ2-4, with TRBD1 matching over 8 bases. The CDR3 totals 16 residues. CDR1 and CDR2 (germline): MNHNS, SASEGT. CDR3 nucleotides: TGTGCCAGCAGTGCCAGGGGGCTGTTGGCCAAAGACATTCAGTACTTC. This gives the protein CASSARGLLAKDIQYF.

The V call is TRBV7-9, the J call TRBJ2-7; tentatively, D is TRBD1 (6 bases). Germline CDR1 and CDR2: SEHNR and FQNEAQ (reference sequence). CDR3 length equals 14 residues. V lost 5 bases to trimming and J lost 7 bases, with 18 bases between them. CDR3 region: CASSPDRPNQEQYF. For the CDR3, the DNA is TGTGCCAGCAGCCCTGACAGGCCAAACCAAGAGCAGTACTTC. The variable domain in full, with the rest retrieved from reference TRBV7-9 and TRBJ2-7, is DTGVSQNPRHKITKRGQNVTFRCDPISEHNRLYWYRQTLGQGPEFLTYFQNEAQLEKSRLLSDRFSAERPKGSFSTLEIQRTEQGDSAMYLCASSPDRPNQEQYFGPGTRLTVT.

This clonotype was recorded many times. V and J are TRBV7-8 and TRBJ1-5; D perhaps matches TRBD1 (5 bases). From germline, CDR1 is SGHVS and CDR2 FQNEAQ. The CDR3 sequence is 18 residues long. Deletions cut 1 base from V and 3 bases from J, with 19 bases between. Here the CDR3 DNA reads TGTGCCAGCAGCTTAGACGGGTCAGCAGGGAGGAACAATCAGCCCCAGCATTTT. It yields the protein CASSLDGSAGRNNQPQHF. Based on the CDR3 plus reference TRBV7-8 and TRBJ1-5, the full variable domain is GAGVSQSPRYKVAKRGQDVALRCDPISGHVSLFWYQQALGQGPEFLTYFQNEAQLDKSGLPSDRFFAERPEGSVSTLKIQRTQQEDSAVYLCASSLDGSAGRNNQPQHFGDGTRLSIL.

The chain uses TRBV23-1 and TRBJ2-2, with 8 bases identical to TRBD1. Being an ORF, TRBV23-1 has a function that is uncertain. This CDR3 region has 16 residues. After removal of 8 bases from V and 3 bases from J, the junction contained 11 bases not matched to a gene. This CDR3 reads CASRGRGRRYTGELFF. As DNA, the CDR3 is TGCGCCAGCCGGGGCAGGGGGCGCAGGTACACCGGGGAGCTGTTTTTT.

V and J are TRBV14 and TRBJ1-6; D is ambiguous. With 2 bases removed from V and 9 bases from J, the gap between germline ends came to 14 bases. Germline V gene data show CDR1 as SGHDN and CDR2 as FVKESK. The CDR3 runs to 15 residues. The CDR3 spells CASSQFLLSTSPLHF. CDR3 sequence (DNA): TGTGCCAGCAGCCAATTTCTCCTCTCGACTTCACCCCTCCACTTT. Supplemented by reference TRBV14 and TRBJ1-6, the full variable domain reads EAGVTQFPSHSVIEKGQTVTLRCDPISGHDNLYWYRRVMGKEIKFLLHFVKESKQDESGMPNNRFLAERTGGTYSTLKVQPAELEDSGVYFCASSQFLLSTSPLHFGNGTRLTVT.

This clonotype was detected only once. The gene calls are TRBV2 and TRBJ2-2; the match to TRBD1 covers 9 bases. There are 17 residues in the CDR3. In germline, CDR1 is SNHLY, CDR2 FYNNEI. J was trimmed by 3 bases and V by 4 bases; bases with no gene match: 9. The CDR3 here is CASSVYNRGPDTGELFF. CDR3 nucleotides: TGTGCCAGCAGTGTCTACAACAGGGGGCCCGACACCGGGGAGCTGTTTTTT.

This clonotype has a count of ten or more. The rearrangement uses TRBV6-6 and TRBJ2-1, with D perhaps matching TRBD1 or TRBD2 (5 bases each). Looked up from germline, CDR1 is MNHNY and CDR2 is SVGAGI (reference sequence). This CDR3 is built from 13 residues. The V gene lost 7 bases and the J gene lost 6 bases, with 13 bases spanning the gap. Here the CDR3 DNA reads TGTGCCAGCACCGAGGGGCAGCTCAATGAGCAGTTCTTC. The encoded protein is CASTEGQLNEQFF.